This T cell receptor beta chain was captured in a study of memory CD4+ T cells and cytomegalovirus serostatus. Clones were sequenced by immunoSEQ multiplex PCR, and TCRdb holds only the in-frame ones, with some missing. The data hold over 65,000 clones, with roughly 78% observed a single time. Concerning this clone itself: What it binds is not known.

The ends were cut back, 2 bases at V and 10 bases at J, with 15 bases in the middle. The CDR3 covers 15 residues. In germline, CDR1 is SNHLY, CDR2 FYNNEI. Findings of the study overall: Of 164 reported CMV TCRbeta sequences, under 70 were found in memory CD4+ repertoires.

The sort gate was single viable CD3+CD4+CD8-CD45RO+ cells for memory CD4+ T cells. The rearrangement uses TRBV2 and TRBJ1-6; D is perhaps TRBD1 (6 bases). The specimen sequenced was memory CD4+ T cells from blood. This sequence was found in an adult in good health and CMV-seropositive. The CDR3 nucleotides are TGTGCCAGCAGTGAACAGGGTCGCAGGGGATCACCCCTCCACTTT. Its translation: CASSEQGRRGSPLHF.